This entry concerns a single TCR beta chain. Its specificity is not known. The data originate from a study of shared clonotypes between healthy human individuals. The study, taken as a whole, reports: Rarefaction showed that sequencing of sorted subsets was incomplete (despite large depth).

The length of the CDR3 is 12 residues. V was pared by 1 base and J by 2 bases, with 5 bases between. Germline V gene lookup returns CDR1 GTSNPN and CDR2 SVGIG (reference sequence). An assay was performed, and its level was deep. Several immunoSEQ 96-well plates shared each subset's DNA, each plate a replicate. This table comes from immunoSEQ multiplex PCR, and its TCRdb copy is limited to in-frame clones, with some not included. This sample has 650,000 to 750,000 clones, with roughly 70% found just once. Sequencing used memory CD4+ T cells sorted from blood. Subset described: CD45RA-negative fraction. The TCR originated in a woman aged 30 to 39 in good health. The rearrangement links TRBV30 to TRBJ2-5; D unresolved. The CDR3 nucleotides are TGTGCCTGGAGTGGGAATCAAGAGACCCAGTACTTC. This encodes CAWSGNQETQYF.